The T cell receptor beta chain described here comes from a study of blood T cells in healthy people across ages. Germline values: CDR1 SGHRS, CDR2 YFSETQ. The CDR3 contains 15 residues. The ends were cut back, 0 bases at V and 0 bases at J, with 9 bases in the middle. Primers used in a second PCR of roughly 6 to 11 cycles were a sample-barcoded 5' primer and a J-beta primer mix. A template-switch adaptor with 12 random nucleotides tagged each cDNA molecule. TCRdb redid the calling of the 5' RACE reads with MiXCR, one entry per CDR3 protein. The sample shows some 1,800,000 distinct CDR3 sequences, roughly two fifths of them seen only once.

The material sequenced was blood. The chain employs TRBV5-1 and TRBJ1-1, with D uncertain. The sequence was collected from a human donor in good health. CDR3 nucleotides: TGCGCCAGCAGCTTGGGAGTCGGTGTGAACACTGAAGCTTTCTTT. Translated, it gives CASSLGVGVNTEAFF.